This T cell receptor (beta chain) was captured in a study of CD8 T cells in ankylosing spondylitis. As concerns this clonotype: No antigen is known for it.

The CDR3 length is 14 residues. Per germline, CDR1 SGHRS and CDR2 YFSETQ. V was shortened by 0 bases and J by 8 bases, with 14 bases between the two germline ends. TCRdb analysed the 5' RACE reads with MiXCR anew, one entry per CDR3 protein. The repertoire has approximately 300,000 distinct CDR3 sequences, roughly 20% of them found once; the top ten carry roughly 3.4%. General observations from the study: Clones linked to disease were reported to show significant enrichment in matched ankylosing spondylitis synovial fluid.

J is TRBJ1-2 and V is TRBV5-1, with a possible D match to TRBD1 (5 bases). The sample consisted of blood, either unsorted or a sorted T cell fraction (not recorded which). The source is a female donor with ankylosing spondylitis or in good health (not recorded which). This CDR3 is CASSLDPGTGGYTF. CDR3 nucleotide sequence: TGCGCCAGCAGCTTGGATCCAGGGACGGGGGGCTACACCTTC.